The clone carrying this TCR beta chain was counted only a few times. Its specificity is unknown. This sample was taken from a study of cytomegalovirus exposure and HLA in healthy donors. Overall study results and limits: Association with HLA alleles at 0.05 false discovery rate was found for 15,000 or so TCR beta sequences in a later analysis. Reported performance of the classifier showed diagnosis of cytomegalovirus status with high specificity and sensitivity. Cytomegalovirus association was assigned to around 150 TCR beta chains.

The PCR made use of 60 Vbeta and 13 Jbeta primers. Profiling relied on immunoSEQ multiplex PCR, and the TCRdb table lists in-frame clones only, not all of them. Altogether about 130,000 clones are present, 80% to 85% being singletons, with the ten largest covering about 0.75%. In germline, CDR1 is LNHNV, CDR2 YYDKDF (reference sequence). Trimming took off 8 bases at V and 10 bases at J, with 26 bases between the two ends. The CDR3 totals 16 residues. This chain connects TRBV15 to TRBJ1-4; a weak D match, TRBD1 (5 bases). This sequence was found in a man aged 18 to 29 in good health and CMV-seronegative. What was sequenced was PBMCs. CDR3 DNA sequence: TGTGCCACCTCATCCGGAGGAGGGCAGGGCAGGAGAAAACTGTTTTTT. The encoded protein is CATSSGGGQGRRKLFF.